The 30 T cell receptor beta chains below all came from one sample that was sequenced in a study of shared clonotypes between healthy human individuals. Using immunoSEQ multiplex PCR, the repertoire was profiled, and TCRdb retains in-frame clones only, with some absent. The sample contains approximately 1,500,000 clones, approximately 97% of which appear only once. The sequencing sample was made of naive CD4+ T cells sorted from blood. Noted subset: CD45RA+ positively selected. Receptor source: a man aged 25-40 years in good health.

The V and J genes are TRBV5-1 and TRBJ1-1, with a possible D match to TRBD1 (5 bases). V was clipped by 0 bases and J by 0 bases, with 6 bases between them. Germline V gene data show CDR1 as SGHRS and CDR2 as YFSETQ. The CDR3 runs to 14 residues. DNA for the CDR3: TGCGCCAGCAGCTTGGCGACAGTGAACACTGAAGCTTTCTTT. It specifies CASSLATVNTEAFF.

J is TRBJ1-4 and V is TRBV28; D might be TRBD1 (5 bases). The CDR3 loop spans 13 amino acids. V was pared by 6 bases and J by 7 bases, with 12 bases between. Germline V CDR1 and CDR2: MDHEN, SYDVKM. The chain's CDR3 is CASSHGQGEKLFF. CDR3 nucleotides: TGTGCCAGCAGCCATGGACAAGGTGAAAAACTGTTTTTT.

The gene calls are TRBV7-9 and TRBJ2-7; D could derive from TRBD1 or TRBD2 (5 bases each). The CDR3 is 15 amino acids. In germline, CDR1 is SEHNR, CDR2 FQNEAQ (reference sequence). V shed 4 bases and J shed 7 bases, with 20 bases lying between them. The CDR3 region has the DNA TGTGCCAGCAGCTCCGATCCGGGACGGATTTGGGAGCAGTACTTC. Its protein product is CASSSDPGRIWEQYF.

V and J are TRBV5-4 and TRBJ2-7; 8 bases are a match to TRBD1. Germline V gene data show CDR1 as SGHNT and CDR2 as YYREEE (reference sequence). Trimming removed 3 bases from V and 3 bases from J; junction bases left unmatched: 8. The CDR3 extends over 15 amino acids. In DNA, the CDR3 is TGTGCCAGCAGCTCAGGACAGGGCGACCTCTACGAGCAGTACTTC. This encodes CASSSGQGDLYEQYF. The full variable domain, rest sourced from reference TRBV5-4 and TRBJ2-7, is ETGVTQSPTHLIKTRGQQVTLRCSSQSGHNTVSWYQQALGQGPQFIFQYYREEENGRGNFPPRFSGLQFPNYSSELNVNALELDDSALYLCASSSGQGDLYEQYFGPGTRLTVT.

A note on this clone: Within the sample, other DNA sequences also encode this same CDR3. The V gene is TRBV5-1, the J gene TRBJ2-1; D not certain. Deletions cut 0 bases from V and 9 bases from J, with 4 bases between. The CDR3 consists of 11 residues. Per germline, CDR1 SGHRS and CDR2 YFSETQ. CDR3 region: CASSLAGEQFF. CDR3 sequence (DNA): TGCGCCAGCAGCTTGGCCGGTGAGCAGTTCTTC.

V usage is TRBV14 and J usage is TRBJ2-3; D gene ambiguous. The CDR3 totals 15 residues. Germline V gene data show CDR1 as SGHDN and CDR2 as FVKESK. The ends were cut back, 4 bases at V and 4 bases at J, with 15 bases in the middle. The CDR3 protein is CASSRLNPQADTQYF. In DNA form, the CDR3 reads TGTGCCAGCAGCCGCCTCAACCCCCAGGCAGATACGCAGTATTTT.

The chain couples TRBV6-5 to TRBJ1-2; D call uncertain. CDR1 and CDR2 (germline): MNHEY, SVGAGI. This CDR3 has 15 amino acids. V lost 4 bases and J 6 bases, leaving 18 bases between the germline ends. The CDR3 DNA is TGTGCCAGCAGTTTAAGACACAGTATGAGGAATGGCTACACCTTC. Translating gives CASSLRHSMRNGYTF.

The genes are TRBV28 and TRBJ1-4, with TRBD1 matching 9 bases. The CDR3 loop spans 14 amino acids. The germline CDR1 and CDR2 sequences are MDHEN and SYDVKM. J gave up 7 bases and V 8 bases, and 8 bases lay outside the gene matches. This chain's CDR3 is CASGRTGVFEKLFF. CDR3 nucleotide sequence: TGTGCCAGCGGCAGGACAGGGGTATTTGAAAAACTGTTTTTT.

J is TRBJ2-1 and V is TRBV7-9; no clear D gene. Looked up from germline, CDR1 is SEHNR and CDR2 is FQNEAQ (reference sequence). There are 13 residues in the CDR3. The ends were cut back, 4 bases at V and 3 bases at J, with 7 bases in the middle. The CDR3 loop reads CASSSGIYNEQFF. The CDR3 DNA follows: TGTGCCAGCAGCTCCGGAATCTACAATGAGCAGTTCTTC.

The chain recombines TRBV2 with TRBJ1-2; D is perhaps TRBD1 (5 bases). This CDR3 contains 14 residues. CDR1 is SNHLY, CDR2 FYNNEI, per germline. Trimming pared 5 bases from V and 8 bases from J, leaving 18 bases between. The CDR3 is CASSPLRRGGGYTF. The CDR3 coding sequence is TGTGCCAGCAGTCCCCTTAGGAGGGGTGGAGGCTACACCTTC.

The chain combines TRBV10-2 with TRBJ2-4; 11 positions match TRBD2. Unmatched junction bases numbered 6, after V lost 5 bases and J lost 9 bases. The CDR3 runs to 14 residues. Germline-derived CDR1 and CDR2 are WSHSY and SAAADI. The CDR3 is CASSIAGGPVIQYF. The CDR3 bases are TGCGCCAGCAGTATAGCGGGAGGGCCGGTCATTCAGTACTTC.

This chain links TRBV19 with TRBJ2-1, with 10 nucleotides matching TRBD1. The CDR3 spans 16 residues. The ends lost 5 bases at V and 3 bases at J; junction bases unmatched: 7. The germline gives CDR1 LNHDA, CDR2 SQIVND (reference sequence). CDR3 amino acids: CASSSRTGGIYNEQFF. CDR3 sequence (DNA): TGTGCCAGTAGTTCCCGGACAGGGGGTATCTACAATGAGCAGTTCTTC.

This chain uses TRBV28 with TRBJ1-5; perhaps TRBD1 as D (5 bases). The germline V gene encodes CDR1 MDHEN and CDR2 SYDVKM. The germline V and J ends were trimmed by 5 bases and 3 bases, with 11 bases remaining between them. This CDR3 has 14 amino acids. The CDR3 is CASSDTGINQPQHF. CDR3 bases: TGTGCCAGCAGTGATACAGGTATCAATCAGCCCCAGCATTTT. Filled out from reference TRBV28 and TRBJ1-5, the complete variable domain reads DVKVTQSSRYLVKRTGEKVFLECVQDMDHENMFWYRQDPGLGLRLIYFSYDVKMKEKGDIPEGYSVSREKKERFSLILESASTNQTSMYLCASSDTGINQPQHFGDGTRLSIL.

About this clone: Other DNA sequences of this sample code for an identical CDR3. Written as DNA, the CDR3 is TGTGCCAGCTCGGACAGGCCGAGAACAGATACGCAGTATTTT. Its protein product is CASSDRPRTDTQYF. V gene TRBV6-1 combines with J gene TRBJ2-3; 7 bases are a match to TRBD1. CDR3 length: 14 amino acids. The trim removed 8 bases at V and 3 bases at J, leaving 8 bases unmatched. Germline CDR1 and CDR2: MNHNS and SASEGT.

V gene TRBV11-2 combines with J gene TRBJ2-1, with D possibly being TRBD2 (6 bases). Trimming cost V 5 bases and J 5 bases, with 13 bases left between them. The CDR3 has 14 residues. CDR1 and CDR2 from the germline V gene are SGHAT and FQNNGV. This CDR3 reads CASSPNVADNEQFF. The DNA of the CDR3 is TGTGCCAGCAGCCCGAACGTAGCGGACAATGAGCAGTTCTTC.

This chain connects TRBV13 to TRBJ2-7, with D possibly called TRBD1 or TRBD2 (5 bases each). The CDR3 loop spans 16 amino acids. Germline V gives CDR1 PRHDT, CDR2 FYEKMQ (reference sequence). Trimming took 5 bases from V and 4 from J, leaving 21 bases between them. The CDR3 protein is CASSRRGRVVLYEQYF. The DNA of the CDR3 is TGTGCCAGCAGCCGCCGGGGCAGGGTAGTTTTATACGAGCAGTACTTC.

This chain uses TRBV28 with TRBJ2-3, with 7 nucleotides matching TRBD1. The CDR3 sequence is 15 residues long. The germline V gene has CDR1 MDHEN and CDR2 SYDVKM. The J segment lost 4 bases and the V segment lost 6 bases, leaving 10 bases of the junction unmatched. CDR3 amino acids: CASRVGQTPADTQYF. Here the CDR3 DNA reads TGTGCCAGCAGGGTGGGACAGACCCCGGCAGATACGCAGTATTTT.

The chain couples TRBV6-5 to TRBJ1-1; tentatively, D is TRBD1 (6 bases). Germline V gives CDR1 MNHEY, CDR2 SVGAGI. Trimming removed 2 bases at V and 4 bases at J, with 14 bases between. The CDR3 contains 15 residues. The CDR3 loop is CASSYPTGAGTEAFF. CDR3 bases: TGTGCCAGCAGTTACCCGACAGGCGCCGGCACTGAAGCTTTCTTT.

This chain links TRBV2 with TRBJ2-1; D unclear. CDR1 SNHLY and CDR2 FYNNEI come from the germline V gene. The CDR3 extends over 12 amino acids. The ends were cut back, 5 bases at V and 15 bases at J, with 17 bases in the middle. As DNA, the CDR3 is TGTGCCAGCAGTCGACGGAACCCCGGTCTGTTCTTC. This translates into CASSRRNPGLFF.

The genes are TRBV2 and TRBJ1-5; TRBD1 aligns across 7 bases. V lost 3 bases and J lost 8; bases outside the gene matches: 4. The CDR3 is 13 residues long. Germline CDR1 reads SNHLY; CDR2 reads FYNNEI. The CDR3 nucleotides are TGTGCCAGCAGTGACCAGGGGGTGGAGCCCCAGCATTTT. Its translation is CASSDQGVEPQHF.

The chain recombines TRBV5-4 with TRBJ2-5; D may be TRBD2 (7 bases). Judging by the DNA end, TRBJ2-7 fits better; the J call may be wrong. The CDR3 spans 14 residues. The germline gives CDR1 SGHNT, CDR2 YYREEE (reference sequence). The CDR3 sequence: CASSLGQGRVEQYF. CDR3 coding DNA: TGTGCCAGCAGCTTGGGCCAGGGGAGGGTCGAGCAGTACTTC.

This rearrangement joins TRBV25-1 to TRBJ2-5; D ambiguous. CDR3 size: 14 residues. V lost 1 base, J lost 2 bases, and 8 bases lay in between. The V gene's germline CDR1 is MGHDK and CDR2 SYGVNS. The CDR3 nucleotides read TGTGCCAGCAGTGAATCTAGGCAGCAAGAGACCCAGTACTTC. Translation gives CASSESRQQETQYF.

For this clone: Distinct nucleotide sequences in the sample also encode this CDR3. This chain uses TRBV5-1 with TRBJ1-3; D call uncertain. CDR3 length: 14 residues. Looked up from germline, CDR1 is SGHRS and CDR2 is YFSETQ. Trimming pared 0 bases from V and 0 bases from J, leaving 4 bases between. CDR3 region: CASSLGSSGNTIYF. Here the CDR3 DNA reads TGCGCCAGCAGCTTGGGCAGCTCTGGAAACACCATATATTTT.

V usage is TRBV18 and J usage is TRBJ1-5, with 10 bases that match TRBD1. From germline, CDR1 is KGHSH and CDR2 LQKENI. The CDR3 sequence is 15 residues long. Trimming removed 4 bases from V and 0 bases from J; junction bases left unmatched: 0. In DNA, the CDR3 is TGTGCCAGCTCACGGACAGGGGGTAGCAATCAGCCCCAGCATTTT. Residues: CASSRTGGSNQPQHF.

This chain uses TRBV5-1 with TRBJ2-7; tentatively, D is TRBD1 or TRBD2 (5 bases each). The V end was cut by 4 bases, the J end by 4 bases, with 18 bases between. The germline V gene has CDR1 SGHRS and CDR2 YFSETQ. The CDR3 covers 15 residues. CDR3 sequence (DNA): TGCGCCAGCAGCCCCCGGGGCGGAGATGGGTACGAGCAGTACTTC. Encoded protein: CASSPRGGDGYEQYF.

The chain joins TRBV6-5 to TRBJ1-5; no definite D call. Germline V CDR1 and CDR2: MNHEY, SVGAGI. The CDR3 has 13 residues. V gave up 10 bases and J gave up 2 bases, with 12 bases separating them. The CDR3 DNA sequence: TGTGCCACCCGTGTCGATCGCAATCAGCCCCAGCATTTT. This codes for CATRVDRNQPQHF.

CDR3 loop: CASTTTSGNTGELFF. DNA for the CDR3: TGTGCCAGCACCACTACTTCGGGAAACACCGGGGAGCTGTTTTTT. The rearrangement uses TRBV7-2 and TRBJ2-2, with TRBD2 as a possible D gene (5 bases). Deletions cut 7 bases from V and 2 bases from J, with 14 bases between. Germline CDR1 reads SGHTA; CDR2 reads FQGNSA. CDR3 length: 15 residues.

This chain links TRBV28 with TRBJ2-7, with TRBD2 matching 10 bases. The junction had 8 bases not matched to a gene; V was cut back by 1 base and J by 2 bases. The length of the CDR3 is 17 residues. Germline lookup yields CDR1 MDHEN and CDR2 SYDVKM. The CDR3: CASSLSPWTSGTYEQYF. CDR3 nucleotide sequence: TGTGCCAGCAGTTTATCTCCCTGGACTAGCGGCACCTACGAGCAGTACTTC.

This sequence joins TRBV7-9 and TRBJ2-3, with D perhaps matching TRBD2 (5 bases). This CDR3 is built from 13 residues. CDR1 and CDR2 (germline): SEHNR, FQNEAQ (reference sequence). The V and J ends lost 5 bases and 5 bases respectively, with 11 bases between them. CDR3 residues: CASSPLGGDTQYF. The CDR3, as DNA: TGTGCCAGCAGCCCCCTTGGAGGAGATACGCAGTATTTT. The full variable domain, with the rest looked up from reference TRBV7-9 and TRBJ2-3, is DTGVSQNPRHKITKRGQNVTFRCDPISEHNRLYWYRQTLGQGPEFLTYFQNEAQLEKSRLLSDRFSAERPKGSFSTLEIQRTEQGDSAMYLCASSPLGGDTQYFGPGTRLTVL.

J is TRBJ2-1 and V is TRBV6-1; D is ambiguous. The CDR3 length is 9 residues. Germline V gene sequence: CDR1 MNHNS, CDR2 SASEGT. Trimming stripped 7 bases from V and 8 bases from J, with 3 bases between. The CDR3 loop is CASNDEQFF. CDR3 coding DNA: TGTGCCAGCAATGATGAGCAGTTCTTC.